The clone carrying this TCR beta chain was counted a single time. The target antigen is unknown. This sample was included in a study of T cells in localized non-small cell lung cancer. The study's findings and limits: There were a median around 60 of the top 100 tumor clones appearing in adjacent lung. Sequencing was restricted to one tumor region; therefore, heterogeneity remains possible.

Germline assignment: CDR1 MNHNS and CDR2 SASEGT. The CDR3 extends over 14 amino acids. V was clipped by 7 bases and J by 2 bases; unmatched bases: 4. Clones were read by immunoSEQ multiplex PCR, and TCRdb kept only the in-frame ones, dropping some. The sample includes 45,000 to 70,000 clones, roughly 88% of them seen just once. This clonotype was obtained from a woman aged 40-70 years with stage I lung adenocarcinoma. Sequencing used peripheral blood, obtained before any cancer treatment. The rearrangement links TRBV6-1 to TRBJ2-5; TRBD1 aligns across 10 bases. CDR3 sequence (DNA): TGTGCCAGCAAGACGGACAGGGGGCAAGAGACCCAGTACTTC. Translation: CASKTDRGQETQYF.